Below, 16 T cell receptor beta chains from the same sample are listed, as sequenced in a study of T cells after yellow fever vaccination. TCRdb independently ran MiXCR on the 5' RACE reads; one entry per CDR3 protein. The sample yields some 120,000 distinct CDR3 sequences, 6% to 8% seen once. Material: CD4+ T cells sorted from PBMCs, obtained more than 8 days after the first yellow fever vaccination. The receptor source for this set is a man aged 18 to 30 who received the YFV17D yellow fever vaccine.

This chain connects TRBV19 to TRBJ1-5, with 8 bases lining up with TRBD1. Per germline, CDR1 LNHDA and CDR2 SQIVND (reference sequence). The V gene end was trimmed by 0 bases and the J gene end by 6 bases; junction bases not matched to a gene: 4. The CDR3 sequence is 15 residues long. CDR3 protein: CASSIDRTGIQPQHF. As DNA, the CDR3 is TGTGCCAGTAGTATAGATCGGACAGGGATTCAGCCCCAGCATTTT.

The table lists this clonotype with many counts. V and J are TRBV4-3 and TRBJ1-5, with unresolved D. The V gene lost 0 bases and the J gene lost 9 bases, with 6 bases spanning the gap. Germline CDR1 LGHNA, CDR2 YSLEER. The CDR3 sequence is 12 residues long. The CDR3: CASSQDRGPQHF. DNA of the CDR3: TGCGCCAGCAGCCAAGATCGAGGGCCCCAGCATTTT.

Ten or more counts support this clonotype. The chain recombines TRBV2 with TRBJ2-1; tentatively, D is TRBD1 (6 bases). Germline V gene data show CDR1 as SNHLY and CDR2 as FYNNEI. The V end lost 4 bases, the J end lost 1 base, and 8 bases lay between the germline ends. This CDR3 has 14 residues. The DNA for the CDR3 is TGTGCCAGCAGTGTCAGGGGATCCTACAATGAGCAGTTCTTC. Translating it yields CASSVRGSYNEQFF.

There are many counts of this clonotype. CDR3 residues: CASSSRDEGEQFF. Written as DNA, the CDR3 is TGTGCCAGCAGTTCCCGGGACGAGGGGGAGCAGTTCTTC. The rearrangement links TRBV12-3 or TRBV12-4 to TRBJ2-1; D is perhaps TRBD1 or TRBD2 (5 bases each). This CDR3 region has 13 residues. V was pared by 4 bases and J by 10 bases, with 14 bases between.

This clonotype was observed many times. The chain is built from TRBV30 and TRBJ2-2; possibly TRBD1 or TRBD2 for D (6 bases each). This CDR3 has 14 amino acids. V dropped 0 bases and J dropped 6 bases, with 11 bases sitting between them. The V gene's germline CDR1 is GTSNPN and CDR2 SVGIG (reference sequence). This CDR3 is CAWSVGGMAGELFF. CDR3 bases: TGTGCCTGGAGTGTAGGGGGGATGGCCGGGGAGCTGTTTTTT.

The chain combines TRBV4-3 with TRBJ2-3; 9 bases match TRBD2. CDR3 length equals 16 residues. V was pared by 2 bases and J by 3 bases, with 6 bases of the junction left unmatched. CDR1 and CDR2 from the germline V gene are LGHNA and YSLEER. CDR3 region: CASSQTVAGATDTQYF. CDR3 nucleotides: TGCGCCAGCAGCCAAACCGTAGCGGGGGCGACAGATACGCAGTATTTT.

The J gene is TRBJ1-4, the V gene TRBV4-2; TRBD1 is a possible D gene (5 bases). Trimming left V 7 bases short and J 7 bases short, with 13 bases between. The germline gives CDR1 LGHNA, CDR2 YNFKEQ. This CDR3 region has 13 residues. The CDR3 here is CASTGTSGEKLFF. The CDR3 DNA reads as TGTGCCAGCACCGGGACCTCGGGTGAAAAACTGTTTTTT.

This clonotype turned up a few times. The V and J genes are TRBV29-1 and TRBJ2-3; 8 bases agree with TRBD2. J was trimmed by 1 base and V by 7 bases; bases with no gene match: 4. Germline CDR1 and CDR2: SQVTM and ANQGSEA. This CDR3 is built from 13 residues. The CDR3 coding sequence is TGCAGCGCCTCAGCGGGGGGCACAGATACGCAGTATTTT. Translating it yields CSASAGGTDTQYF.

This clonotype came up many times. The V and J genes are TRBV5-1 and TRBJ1-1; D possibly corresponds to TRBD1 (5 bases). CDR1 and CDR2 (germline): SGHRS, YFSETQ. V lost 2 bases and J lost 1, with 12 bases in between. The CDR3 is made up of 15 amino acids. In nucleotides, the CDR3 is TGCGCCAGCAGCTTTACCGGGGGAGCGAACACTGAAGCTTTCTTT. Encoded protein: CASSFTGGANTEAFF.

In the case of this clonotype: A single base separates this from a much larger clone, so it may be a read error. The V and J genes are TRBV2 and TRBJ2-7; the D gene is possibly TRBD1 (6 bases). Trimming pared 11 bases from V and 6 bases from J, leaving 17 bases between. The CDR3 is 12 amino acids. The germline gives CDR1 SNHLY, CDR2 FYNNEI. The CDR3 sequence is CAGRGRGREQYV. The CDR3 DNA sequence: TGTGCCGGCCGGGGCAGGGGACGCGAGCAGTACGTC.

This clonotype was recorded many times. The chain recombines TRBV7-9 with TRBJ2-4, with TRBD1 matching over 7 bases. V lost 6 bases, J lost 1 base, and 9 bases stayed unmatched. Germline assignment: CDR1 SEHNR and CDR2 FQNEAQ (reference sequence). The CDR3 runs 16 residues. The DNA for the CDR3 is TGTGCCAGCAGTCTAACAGGGGTATACGCCAAAAACATTCAGTACTTC. Its protein product is CASSLTGVYAKNIQYF.

This clonotype showed up many times. This chain uses TRBV5-5 with TRBJ1-5, with D perhaps TRBD1 (5 bases). CDR1 and CDR2 from the germline V gene are SGHKS and YYEKEE (reference sequence). The V end was cut by 2 bases, the J end by 2 bases, with 17 bases between. This CDR3 region has 17 residues. CDR3 coding DNA: TGTGCCAGCAGCTTCGGATTGGGACTGAGGGGCAATCAGCCCCAGCATTTT. It specifies CASSFGLGLRGNQPQHF.

The CDR3: CASKDRPMNTEAFF. In DNA, the CDR3 is TGTGCCAGCAAAGACAGGCCCATGAACACTGAAGCTTTCTTT. The chain links TRBV5-4 to TRBJ1-1, with D possibly being TRBD1 (6 bases). Trimming removed 6 bases from V and 0 bases from J, with 12 bases in between. CDR3 length: 14 residues. The germline V gene has CDR1 SGHNT and CDR2 YYREEE (reference sequence). The full variable domain, with the rest looked up from reference TRBV5-4 and TRBJ1-1, is ETGVTQSPTHLIKTRGQQVTLRCSSQSGHNTVSWYQQALGQGPQFIFQYYREEENGRGNFPPRFSGLQFPNYSSELNVNALELDDSALYLCASKDRPMNTEAFFGQGTRLTVV.

This clonotype was observed many times. This chain connects TRBV28 to TRBJ2-3; maybe TRBD1 (5 bases). CDR1 and CDR2 (germline): MDHEN, SYDVKM. The V gene lost 3 bases and the J gene lost 4 bases, with 14 bases spanning the gap. The CDR3 has 15 amino acids. The CDR3, as DNA: TGTGCCAGCAGTTTGTGGGGCGACGGGTCAGATACGCAGTATTTT. Amino acid sequence: CASSLWGDGSDTQYF.

This clonotype has ten or more counts. The chain combines TRBV5-6 with TRBJ2-3; D perhaps matches TRBD1 (7 bases). V lost 4 bases, J lost 6 bases, and 18 bases lay in between. Per the germline V gene, CDR1 is SGHDT and CDR2 is YYEEEE. CDR3 length equals 15 residues. CDR3 DNA: TGTGCCAGCAGCCCACTACAGGGGACTGGGGATACGCAGTATTTT. Its protein product is CASSPLQGTGDTQYF. Drawing the rest from reference TRBV5-6 and TRBJ2-3, the complete variable domain is DAGVTQSPTHLIKTRGQQVTLRCSPKSGHDTVSWYQQALGQGPQFIFQYYEEEERQRGNFPDRFSGHQFPNYSSELNVNALLLGDSALYLCASSPLQGTGDTQYFGPGTRLTVL.

This clonotype appeared many times. This chain connects TRBV4-1 to TRBJ2-1; possibly TRBD2 for D (6 bases). Germline CDR1 and CDR2: MGHRA and YSYEKL. The CDR3 runs to 15 residues. V dropped 1 base and J dropped 5 bases, with 12 bases sitting between them. In DNA form, the CDR3 reads TGCGCCAGCAGCCAAGTCGGTGCGGGGAACAATGAGCAGTTCTTC. It is translated as CASSQVGAGNNEQFF.